This TCR beta chain is drawn from a study of T cell responses to AZD1222 COVID-19 vaccine. Here immunoSEQ multiplex PCR was the method, and the copy in TCRdb shows in-frame clones only, minus some. The table has some 170,000 clones, about nine tenths seen once; the top ten hold over 1.5%. Per the germline V gene, CDR1 is SEHNR and CDR2 is FQNEAQ (reference sequence). V dropped 6 bases and J dropped 6; count of bases not matched to a gene: 8. This CDR3 comprises 15 residues. Analyses pooled second doses at about 4 or about 12 weeks. The sample here was peripheral blood, taken 28 days after the second AZD1222 dose. The clonotype originates from an adult who received the AZD1222 COVID-19 vaccine. The rearrangement uses TRBV7-9 and TRBJ2-1; 10 nucleotides match TRBD2. CDR3 bases: TGTGCCAGCAGTTACCCGGGACTAGCGATCAATGAGCAGTTCTTC. Translated, it gives CASSYPGLAINEQFF.